These 14 T cell receptor beta chains share one sample of origin, sequenced in a study of blood T cell repertoires in COVID-19. Libraries were prepared by immunoSEQ multiplex PCR; TCRdb keeps only in-frame clonotypes and omits some of them. This sample yields 450,000 or so clones, of which approximately 92% are seen a single time; around 0.92% belongs to the top ten. Sequencing was carried out using peripheral blood. The receptors here all came from a man younger than 35 with COVID-19, enrolled during active disease.

This chain links TRBV24-1 with TRBJ2-1; possibly TRBD2 for D (6 bases). V dropped 3 bases and J dropped 1 base, with 18 bases sitting between them. Germline lookup yields CDR1 KGHDR and CDR2 SFDVKD. This CDR3 region has 18 residues. The CDR3 DNA follows: TGTGCCACCAGTGATAGCGGGTCTCCCGGTCCATCCTACAATGAGCAGTTCTTC. This encodes CATSDSGSPGPSYNEQFF.

This clone was recorded many times. The limits of the CDR3 on the DNA are not certain, so only TCRdb's listed CDR3 is given. This rearrangement joins TRBV21-1 to TRBJ2-7; the table's D gene call, TRBD2, was not cross checked with the DNA. TRBV21-1 represents a pseudogene. The CDR3 length is 17 residues, termini included. Here the CDR3 reads CASSKVGRGANPNEQYF.

The chain links TRBV6-5 to TRBJ1-3, with D unclear. Germline CDR1 and CDR2: MNHEY and SVGAGI. CDR3 length: 11 residues. Trimming removed 4 bases at V and 8 bases at J, with 6 bases between. The CDR3 protein is CASSSGDTIYF. CDR3 bases: TGTGCCAGCAGTTCGGGAGACACCATATATTTT.

J is TRBJ2-1 and V is TRBV14; D might be TRBD1 (5 bases). Trimming cost V 0 bases and J 0 bases, with 9 bases left between them. The CDR3 length is 16 residues. CDR1 is SGHDN, CDR2 FVKESK, per germline. The CDR3 loop is CASSQDRQSSYNEQFF. The CDR3 region has the DNA TGTGCCAGCAGCCAAGATCGACAGAGCTCCTACAATGAGCAGTTCTTC.

The chain joins TRBV4-2 to TRBJ2-2, with TRBD2 matching 8 bases. The germline CDR1 and CDR2 sequences are LGHNA and YNFKEQ. This CDR3 is 17 amino acids long. V trimming: 6 bases; J trimming: 4 bases; junction bases outside the gene matches: 13. The CDR3 sequence: CASRPQGSGITTGELFF. DNA for the CDR3: TGTGCCAGCAGACCCCAGGGTAGCGGGATAACCACCGGGGAGCTGTTTTTT.

The chain carries TRBV7-5 and TRBJ2-2; the D call TRBD1 from the table was never checked on the DNA. TRBV7-5 is given as a pseudogene. The CDR3 sequence is 13 residues long. CDR3 nucleotide sequence: TGTGTCAGCAGGGGTCCGGGCACCGGGGAGCTGTTTTTT. Protein sequence: CVSRGPGTGELFF.

This chain links TRBV19 with TRBJ2-1; 11 bases map to TRBD2. The junction had 16 bases not matched to a gene; V was cut back by 6 bases and J by 9 bases. The CDR3 consists of 17 residues. In germline, CDR1 is LNHDA, CDR2 SQIVND (reference sequence). This CDR3 reads CASSRLGTSGRWGEQFF. The CDR3 DNA follows: TGTGCCAGTAGCCGTTTGGGTACTAGCGGGAGATGGGGTGAGCAGTTCTTC.

The gene calls are TRBV6-6 and TRBJ1-5, with 7 bases identical to TRBD1. Trimming cost V 7 bases and J 4 bases; bases outside gene matches: 7. The CDR3 sequence is 14 residues long. From germline, CDR1 is MNHNY and CDR2 SVGAGI (reference sequence). CDR3 DNA sequence: TGTGCCAGCATTATGTCAGGGGGTAATCAGCCCCAGCATTTT. Amino acid sequence: CASIMSGGNQPQHF.

The CDR3 sequence: CASSPLTGDGNTIYF. For the CDR3, the DNA is TGTGCCAGCAGCCCACTAACAGGGGACGGAAACACCATATATTTT. The chain links TRBV3-1 (or the pseudogene TRBV3-2) to TRBJ1-3; 7 bases agree with TRBD1. The CDR3 is 15 amino acids. V lost 4 bases to trimming and J lost 4 bases; unmatched junction nucleotides: 7. CDR1 is LGHDT, CDR2 YNNKEL, per germline (reference sequence).

This rearrangement joins TRBV6-2 or TRBV6-3 to TRBJ1-1; D remains unclear. Germline V gene sequence: CDR1 MNHEY, CDR2 SVGEGT. V gave up 6 bases and J gave up 7 bases, with 9 bases separating them. CDR3 length: 11 amino acids. CDR3 sequence reads: CASSRRHEAFF. DNA of the CDR3: TGTGCCAGCAGCCGTCGACATGAAGCTTTCTTT.

The rearrangement joins TRBV25-1 to TRBJ2-7, with 7 positions matching TRBD2. J lost 5 bases, V lost 11 bases, and 12 bases had no gene match. The V gene's germline CDR1 is MGHDK and CDR2 SYGVNS. The CDR3 has 13 residues. CDR3 DNA sequence: TGTGCCGCCCTGGGAACCACTAGCGACGAGCAGTACTTC. Its protein product is CAALGTTSDEQYF.

This sequence joins TRBV7-2 and TRBJ1-3; D remains ambiguous. This CDR3 is 15 amino acids long. Trimming stripped 3 bases from V and 0 bases from J, with 9 bases between. Germline V lookup: CDR1 SGHTA, CDR2 FQGNSA. The CDR3 region has the DNA TGTGCCAGCAGCTTGCAACTGATCTCTGGAAACACCATATATTTT. Amino acids: CASSLQLISGNTIYF.

This chain joins TRBV2 and TRBJ2-3, with TRBD2 matching 8 bases. V was clipped by 6 bases and J by 2 bases; unmatched bases: 7. The V gene's germline CDR1 is SNHLY and CDR2 FYNNEI. The CDR3 consists of 15 residues. The CDR3 reads CASSRSGGDTDTQYF. The CDR3 DNA sequence: TGTGCCAGCAGCCGCAGCGGGGGTGACACAGATACGCAGTATTTT.

This chain connects TRBV5-4 to TRBJ1-1; D remains ambiguous. V gave up 0 bases and J gave up 6 bases, with 12 bases separating them. This CDR3 is built from 14 residues. The germline V gene encodes CDR1 SGHNT and CDR2 YYREEE (reference sequence). Here the CDR3 DNA reads TGTGCCAGCAGCTTGGAAGTCGGAGGCCCTGAAGCTTTCTTT. This translates into CASSLEVGGPEAFF.